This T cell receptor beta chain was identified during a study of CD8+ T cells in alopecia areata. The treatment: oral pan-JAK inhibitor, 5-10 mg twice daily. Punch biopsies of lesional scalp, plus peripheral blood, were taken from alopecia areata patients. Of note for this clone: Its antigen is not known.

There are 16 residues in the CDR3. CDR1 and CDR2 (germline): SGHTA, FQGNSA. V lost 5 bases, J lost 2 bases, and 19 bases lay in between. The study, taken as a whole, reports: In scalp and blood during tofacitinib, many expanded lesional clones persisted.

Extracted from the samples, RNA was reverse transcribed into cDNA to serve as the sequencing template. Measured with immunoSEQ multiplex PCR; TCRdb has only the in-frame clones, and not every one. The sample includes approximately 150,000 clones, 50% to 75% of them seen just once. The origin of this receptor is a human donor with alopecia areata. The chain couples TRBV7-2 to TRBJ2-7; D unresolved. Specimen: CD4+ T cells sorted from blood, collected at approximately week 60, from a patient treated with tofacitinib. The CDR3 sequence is CASSPEGWRTAYEQYF. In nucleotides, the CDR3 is TGTGCCAGCAGCCCAGAAGGGTGGCGGACGGCCTACGAGCAGTACTTC.